These 26 T cell receptor beta chains came from one sample sequenced in a study of CD8+CD57+ T cells in acquired aplastic anemia. According to the study, genomic DNA was the template for TCR beta VDJ and CDR3 profiling. TCRdb itself ran the reads through MiXCR, one entry per CDR3 protein. The data show 60,000 or so distinct CDR3 sequences, around 50% seen once. The sample comprised sorted CD4+, CD8+, or CD8+CD57+ T cells (not recorded which) from PBMCs. These TCRs come from a human donor in good health, serving as a control.

The V call is TRBV19, the J call TRBJ2-3; TRBD2 agrees at 15 bases. The CDR3 consists of 16 residues. CDR1 LNHDA and CDR2 SQIVND come from the germline V gene (reference sequence). The junction had 4 bases not matched to a gene; V was cut back by 3 bases and J by 6 bases. The CDR3 reads CASSMRTSGGADTQYF. The CDR3 DNA reads as TGTGCCAGTAGTATGAGGACTAGCGGGGGGGCGGATACGCAGTATTTT.

In this sample, this clonotype turned up many times. The chain combines TRBV30 with TRBJ2-7; TRBD2 aligns across 12 bases. With 0 bases clipped from V and 2 bases from J, the junction kept 5 bases outside the gene matches. This CDR3 contains 16 residues. CDR1 is GTSNPN and CDR2 is SVGIG in the germline V gene (reference sequence). Here the CDR3 reads CAWSVRLAGGPYEQYF. Here the CDR3 DNA reads TGTGCCTGGAGTGTAAGGCTAGCGGGAGGGCCCTACGAGCAGTACTTC.

CDR3 region: CASSLGPENGYTF. The CDR3 DNA follows: TGCGCCAGCAGCTTGGGACCCGAGAATGGCTACACCTTC. The chain is built from TRBV5-1 and TRBJ1-2; D unclear. CDR1 and CDR2 (germline): SGHRS, YFSETQ. Trimming pared 0 bases from V and 6 bases from J, leaving 9 bases between. CDR3 length: 13 amino acids.

CDR3 in amino acids: CATSDIDKLYGYTF. The CDR3 DNA sequence: TGTGCCACCAGTGACATAGACAAACTCTATGGCTACACCTTC. The chain recombines TRBV24-1 with TRBJ1-2; no definite D call. The CDR3 totals 14 residues. Germline V gives CDR1 KGHDR, CDR2 SFDVKD. The V end lost 4 bases, the J end lost 4 bases, and 12 bases lay between the germline ends.

The chain links TRBV4-1 to TRBJ2-2, with D possibly TRBD1 on 5 matching bases. Trimming took off 0 bases at V and 0 bases at J, with 5 bases between the two ends. Germline V gene lookup returns CDR1 MGHRA and CDR2 YSYEKL. This CDR3 has 15 amino acids. The CDR3 here is CASSQETANTGELFF. The CDR3 DNA is TGCGCCAGCAGCCAAGAGACAGCGAACACCGGGGAGCTGTTTTTT.

This clonotype was observed at least ten times. The rearrangement links TRBV5-1 to TRBJ1-1, with D possibly matching TRBD1 (6 bases). Germline V gene sequence: CDR1 SGHRS, CDR2 YFSETQ. The CDR3 sequence is 15 residues long. The V end lost 2 bases, the J end lost 2 bases, and 13 bases lay between the germline ends. CDR3: CASSFPRGDNTEAFF. DNA for the CDR3: TGCGCCAGCAGCTTCCCCAGGGGCGATAACACTGAAGCTTTCTTT.

This clonotype was picked up many times. V gene TRBV12-3 or TRBV12-4 combines with J gene TRBJ1-1, with D possibly being TRBD1 (6 bases). The CDR3 has 15 amino acids. V lost 6 bases and J lost 6, with 20 bases in between. The CDR3 loop is CASSPKTTGQPEAFF. In DNA, the CDR3 is TGTGCCAGCAGCCCTAAAACCACAGGGCAACCTGAAGCTTTCTTT.

The rearrangement uses TRBV10-3 and TRBJ2-1; possible D gene TRBD2, 5 bases. The germline V gene has CDR1 ENHRY and CDR2 SYGVKD. The CDR3 has 11 amino acids. Trimming took 4 bases from V and 7 from J, leaving 5 bases between them. CDR3 sequence (DNA): TGTGCCATCAGTGCGGGAAATGAGCAGTTCTTC. Translating gives CAISAGNEQFF.

About this clonotype itself: At one of its ends the junction is not consistent with the germline gene, which may arise from a read error. For the CDR3, the DNA is TGCACCAGCAGCCAAGTTGGGACTAGCGGAGAGCAATTCTTC. It translates to CTSSQVGTSGEQFF. The rearrangement links TRBV4-1 to TRBJ2-1, with 11 nucleotides matching TRBD2. Germline CDR1 MGHRA, CDR2 YSYEKL. The CDR3 runs to 14 residues.

This clonotype was counted at least ten times. The CDR3 region has the DNA TGTGCCAGCAGTCCTGACAGAGACTATGGCTACACCTTC. Amino acids: CASSPDRDYGYTF. The V gene is TRBV12-3 or TRBV12-4, the J gene TRBJ1-2; possibly TRBD1 for D (5 bases). There are 13 residues in the CDR3. V shed 5 bases and J shed 3 bases, with 10 bases lying between them.

The genes are TRBV10-3 and TRBJ2-2; possibly TRBD1 for D (5 bases). The CDR3 loop spans 14 amino acids. CDR1 is ENHRY and CDR2 is SYGVKD in the germline V gene. Trimming shortened V by 7 bases and J by 0 bases, and 9 bases separated the two germline ends. CDR3: CAIKGQANTGELFF. CDR3 DNA sequence: TGTGCCATCAAGGGGCAGGCGAACACCGGGGAGCTGTTTTTT.

This clonotype was counted only a few times. The gene calls are TRBV20-1 and TRBJ2-7, with 9 nucleotides matching TRBD2. The V segment lost 3 bases and the J segment 4 bases; nucleotides outside the gene matches: 10. CDR1 is DFQATT, CDR2 SNEGSKA, per germline (reference sequence). This CDR3 has 15 residues. CDR3 in amino acids: CSARIAGALYYEQYF. In DNA form, the CDR3 reads TGCAGTGCTAGGATAGCGGGAGCCCTCTATTACGAGCAGTACTTC.

This clonotype showed up many times. V usage is TRBV5-5 and J usage is TRBJ2-3, with TRBD2 matching over 9 bases. V gave up 1 base and J gave up 2 bases; unmatched junction bases: 2. Germline V gene sequence: CDR1 SGHKS, CDR2 YYEKEE (reference sequence). The CDR3 sequence is 15 residues long. CDR3: CASSLTSGFTDTQYF. DNA of the CDR3: TGTGCCAGCAGCTTGACTAGCGGGTTCACAGATACGCAGTATTTT.

The genes are TRBV2 and TRBJ2-3; D is ambiguous. CDR3 length equals 10 residues. The V and J ends lost 0 bases and 8 bases respectively, with 0 bases between them. Germline V lookup: CDR1 SNHLY, CDR2 FYNNEI. The CDR3 protein is CASSEATQYF. For the CDR3, the DNA is TGTGCCAGCAGTGAAGCTACGCAGTATTTT.

The chain links TRBV20-1 to TRBJ2-7; 12 nucleotides match TRBD2. J gave up 7 bases and V 6 bases, and 7 bases lay outside the gene matches. This CDR3 region has 13 residues. Germline-derived CDR1 and CDR2 are DFQATT and SNEGSKA (reference sequence). The CDR3 region has the DNA TGCAGTGCACCTAGCGGGAGGGCCTGGGAGCAGTACTTC. The encoded protein is CSAPSGRAWEQYF.

The V and J genes are TRBV24-1 and TRBJ2-5; 11 nucleotides agree with TRBD2. J lost 4 bases, V lost 3 bases, and 9 bases had no gene match. Germline values: CDR1 KGHDR, CDR2 SFDVKD. This CDR3 comprises 17 residues. CDR3 sequence: CATSDPGGSGGVETQYF. In DNA form, the CDR3 reads TGTGCCACCAGTGATCCCGGGGGTAGCGGGGGGGTAGAGACCCAGTACTTC.

This clonotype was seen ten or more times. This chain connects TRBV28 to TRBJ2-7; TRBD2 matches at 7 bases. The CDR3 spans 14 residues. The trim removed 4 bases at V and 5 bases at J, leaving 8 bases unmatched. Looked up from germline, CDR1 is MDHEN and CDR2 is SYDVKM. The CDR3 sequence: CASSSIGGRDEQYF. The CDR3 bases are TGTGCCAGCAGTTCCATCGGGGGGAGAGACGAGCAGTACTTC.

In this sample, this clonotype turned up many times. The chain recombines TRBV11-2 with TRBJ1-1; D might be TRBD1 (5 bases). The ends were cut back, 5 bases at V and 0 bases at J, with 10 bases in the middle. Per the germline V gene, CDR1 is SGHAT and CDR2 is FQNNGV. The CDR3 extends over 14 amino acids. DNA of the CDR3: TGTGCCAGCAGCCCCGGGACGGTGAACACTGAAGCTTTCTTT. It encodes CASSPGTVNTEAFF. The full variable domain, completed using reference TRBV11-2 and TRBJ1-1, is EAGVAQSPRYKIIEKRQSVAFWCNPISGHATLYWYQQILGQGPKLLIQFQNNGVVDDSQLPKDRFSAERLKGVDSTLKIQPAKLEDSAVYLCASSPGTVNTEAFFGQGTRLTVV.

This clonotype was observed many times. V usage is TRBV12-3 or TRBV12-4 and J usage is TRBJ1-5; 8 nucleotides line up with TRBD1. Losses at the gene ends were 3 bases for V and 0 bases for J; bases not matched to a gene: 4. The CDR3 has 16 residues. CDR3 in DNA: TGTGCCAGCAGTTTCAGACAGGGGTATAGCAATCAGCCCCAGCATTTT. Its protein product is CASSFRQGYSNQPQHF.

This clonotype was picked up a small number of times. The chain recombines TRBV2 with TRBJ1-6; no clear D gene. The CDR3 is 15 amino acids. CDR1 and CDR2 (germline): SNHLY, FYNNEI. With 2 bases removed from V and 8 bases from J, the gap between germline ends came to 13 bases. The CDR3 here is CASSELGVRDSPLHF. CDR3 sequence (DNA): TGTGCCAGCAGTGAACTGGGCGTGAGGGATTCACCCCTCCACTTT.

The CDR3 region is CASSVDGTASPLHF. CDR3 DNA: TGTGCCAGCAGCGTAGATGGGACAGCTTCACCCCTCCACTTT. V and J are TRBV9 and TRBJ1-6; TRBD1 aligns across 7 bases. This CDR3 comprises 14 residues. Looked up from germline, CDR1 is SGDLS and CDR2 is YYNGEE. Trimming at V came to 0 bases and at J to 9 bases, leaving 3 bases not matched to a gene.

This chain links TRBV19 with TRBJ1-5; D remains ambiguous. V was pared by 3 bases and J by 13 bases, with 13 bases between. CDR1 LNHDA and CDR2 SQIVND come from the germline V gene (reference sequence). This CDR3 is built from 12 residues. This CDR3 reads CASSMRVRAQHF. CDR3 DNA sequence: TGTGCCAGTAGTATGCGGGTTAGGGCTCAGCATTTT.

This clonotype has a count of ten or more. The V gene is TRBV14, the J gene TRBJ2-7, with TRBD2 identical over 12 bases. The V gene's germline CDR1 is SGHDN and CDR2 FVKESK. Germline trimming cut 0 bases from V and 8 bases from J; bases unmatched to any gene: 5. The CDR3 totals 15 residues. CDR3 sequence reads: CASSQDPSGRAKQYF. The CDR3 nucleotides read TGTGCCAGCAGCCAAGATCCTAGCGGGAGGGCCAAGCAGTACTTC.

This clonotype was seen repeatedly, ten times or more. CDR3 residues: CASSMGNRVRAEAFF. The CDR3 DNA reads TGTGCCAGTAGTATGGGGAACAGGGTTAGAGCTGAAGCTTTCTTT. The chain uses TRBV19 and TRBJ1-1; weak D call: TRBD1 (6 bases). Germline V gene data show CDR1 as LNHDA and CDR2 as SQIVND (reference sequence). Trimming pared 3 bases from V and 6 bases from J, leaving 17 bases between. The CDR3 extends over 15 amino acids.

This chain links TRBV10-1 with TRBJ2-2; 10 bases map to TRBD1. With 3 bases clipped from V and 6 bases from J, the junction kept 7 bases outside the gene matches. Germline V gene lookup returns CDR1 WNHNN and CDR2 SYGVQD (reference sequence). The CDR3 extends over 16 amino acids. DNA for the CDR3: TGCGCCAGCAGTGACCCGGGACAGGGGACGGCCGGGGAGCTGTTTTTT. This translates into CASSDPGQGTAGELFF.

This clonotype appeared a few times. The chain recombines TRBV25-1 with TRBJ2-1; possibly TRBD2 for D (6 bases). Germline V CDR1 and CDR2: MGHDK, SYGVNS. Deletions cut 3 bases from V and 10 bases from J, with 7 bases between. The CDR3 totals 11 residues. The CDR3 region is CASSEGREQFF. The CDR3 coding sequence is TGTGCCAGCAGTGAGGGGAGGGAGCAGTTCTTC.